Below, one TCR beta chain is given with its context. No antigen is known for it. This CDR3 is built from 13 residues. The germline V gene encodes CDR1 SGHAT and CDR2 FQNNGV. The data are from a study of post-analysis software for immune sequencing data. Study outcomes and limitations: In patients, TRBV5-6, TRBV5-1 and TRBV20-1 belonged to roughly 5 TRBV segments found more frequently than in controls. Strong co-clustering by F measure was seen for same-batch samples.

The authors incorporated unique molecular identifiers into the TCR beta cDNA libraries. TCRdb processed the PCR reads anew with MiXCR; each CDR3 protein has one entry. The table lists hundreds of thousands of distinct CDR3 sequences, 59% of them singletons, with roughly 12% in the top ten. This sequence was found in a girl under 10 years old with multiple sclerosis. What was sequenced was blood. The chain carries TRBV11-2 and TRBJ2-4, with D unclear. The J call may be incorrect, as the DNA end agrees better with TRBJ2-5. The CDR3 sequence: CASSFSGVETQYF. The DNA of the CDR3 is TGTGCCAGCAGCTTCTCTGGGGTGGAGACCCAGTACTTC.